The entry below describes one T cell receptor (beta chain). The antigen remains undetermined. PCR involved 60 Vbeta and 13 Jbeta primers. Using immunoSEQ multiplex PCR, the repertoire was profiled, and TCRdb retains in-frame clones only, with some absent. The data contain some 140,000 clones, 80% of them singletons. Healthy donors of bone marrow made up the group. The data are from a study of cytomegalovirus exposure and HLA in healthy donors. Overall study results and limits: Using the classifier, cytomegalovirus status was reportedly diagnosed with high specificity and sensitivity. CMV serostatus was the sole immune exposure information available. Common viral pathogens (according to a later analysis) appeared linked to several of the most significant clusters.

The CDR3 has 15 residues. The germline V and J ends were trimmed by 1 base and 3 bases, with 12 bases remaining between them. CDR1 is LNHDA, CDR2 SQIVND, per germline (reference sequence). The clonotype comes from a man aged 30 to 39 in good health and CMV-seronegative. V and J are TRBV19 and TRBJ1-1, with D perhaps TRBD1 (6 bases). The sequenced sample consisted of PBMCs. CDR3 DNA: TGTGCCAGTAGTATAGGGGGGCGCGCGGACACTGAAGCTTTCTTT. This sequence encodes CASSIGGRADTEAFF. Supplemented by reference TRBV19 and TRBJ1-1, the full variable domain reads DGGITQSPKYLFRKEGQNVTLSCEQNLNHDAMYWYRQDPGQGLRLIYYSQIVNDFQKGDIAEGYSVSREKKESFPLTVTSAQKNPTAFYLCASSIGGRADTEAFFGQGTRLTVV.